This T cell receptor beta chain was sequenced during a study of blood T cell repertoires in COVID-19. Study overall: Samples came from the United States, Italy and Spain, spanning acute and convalescent COVID-19. Sample material is recorded as cDNA or gDNA derived from T cells, B-cell-depleted T cells, or PBMCs.

In the study's own analysis: The authors estimated nucleated cell counts from reference gene primer amplification. Method: immunoSEQ multiplex PCR; TCRdb's copy keeps in-frame clones and lacks some. V, J and clone size are taken as reported in that table, and D and trimming were inferred from the DNA itself. The table includes 180,000 or so clones, about 81% detected once. Per germline, CDR1 SGHTA and CDR2 FQGNSA. This CDR3 has 16 amino acids. Unmatched junction bases numbered 17, after V lost 6 bases and J lost 9 bases. The J gene is TRBJ2-1, the V gene TRBV7-2; 7 bases map to TRBD2. The sample comprised peripheral blood. This clonotype originated in a woman aged 65 to 85 with acute or convalescent COVID-19. CDR3 nucleotide sequence: TGTGCCAGCAGATCCCGACTAGCCCCTGGGGAGGGTGAGCAGTTCTTC. Protein product: CASRSRLAPGEGEQFF. Variable domain in full (rest from reference TRBV7-2 and TRBJ2-1): GAGVSQSPSNKVTEKGKDVELRCDPISGHTALYWYRQSLGQGLEFLIYFQGNSAPDKSGLPSDRFSAERTGGSVSTLTIQRTQQEDSAVYLCASRSRLAPGEGEQFFGPGTRLTVL.